The clone carrying this T cell receptor beta chain was seen only a few times. The sample originates from a study of blood T cell repertoires in COVID-19. Looking at the study overall: The cDNA or gDNA used as material had been derived from T cells, B-cell-depleted T cells, or PBMCs.

In the original processing: Reference gene primers were amplified, and this amplification served to estimate nucleated cell counts. Repertoires were generated with immunoSEQ multiplex PCR, while TCRdb's copy carries only in-frame clones and drops some. V and J calls plus clone size are reproduced from that table; the DNA served to infer D and trimming. Of around 260,000 clones in the sample, approximately 83% were seen once. The CDR3 length is 16 residues. J was trimmed by 3 bases and V by 3 bases; bases with no gene match: 8. Germline V gene data show CDR1 as PRHDT and CDR2 as FYEKMQ (reference sequence).

The receptor was derived from a person aged 65-85 years with COVID-19, enrolled during active disease. Sequencing used peripheral blood. The V call is TRBV13, the J call TRBJ2-7, with 10 bases aligning to TRBD2. CDR3 residues: CASSFVALAGVYEQYF. CDR3 nucleotides: TGTGCCAGCAGCTTCGTTGCTCTAGCGGGAGTCTACGAGCAGTACTTC.